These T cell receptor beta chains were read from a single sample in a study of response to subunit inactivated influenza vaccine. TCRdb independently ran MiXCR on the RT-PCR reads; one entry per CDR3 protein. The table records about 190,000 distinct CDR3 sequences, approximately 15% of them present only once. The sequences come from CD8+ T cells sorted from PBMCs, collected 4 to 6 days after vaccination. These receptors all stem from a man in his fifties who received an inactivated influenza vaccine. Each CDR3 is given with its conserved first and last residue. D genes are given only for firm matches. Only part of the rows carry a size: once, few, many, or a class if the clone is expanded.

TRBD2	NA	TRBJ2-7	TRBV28	CASSFSSTSEVSYEQYF	TGTGCCAGCAGTTTCTCGAGCACTAGCGAGGTTTCCTACGAGCAGTACTTC
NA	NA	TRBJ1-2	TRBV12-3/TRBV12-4	CASSAGGYGYTF	TGTGCCAGCAGTGCAGGCGGCTATGGCTACACCTTC
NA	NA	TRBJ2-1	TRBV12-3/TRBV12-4	CASSSLQSSYNEQFF	TGTGCCAGCAGTTCCCTACAGAGTTCCTACAATGAGCAGTTCTTC
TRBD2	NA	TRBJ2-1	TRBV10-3	CAISDWAGDQNEQFF	TGTGCCATCAGTGATTGGGCGGGAGACCAAAATGAGCAGTTCTTC
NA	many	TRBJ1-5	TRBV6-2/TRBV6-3	CASSYSATNQPQHF	TGTGCCAGCAGTTACTCGGCCACCAATCAGCCCCAGCATTTT
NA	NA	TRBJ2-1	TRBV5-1	CASSLGDLVFQNEQFF	TGCGCCAGCAGCTTGGGCGACCTGGTTTTTCAGAATGAGCAGTTCTTC
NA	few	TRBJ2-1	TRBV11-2	CASSLEYRGAYNEQFF	TGTGCCAGCAGCTTAGAATATCGGGGAGCCTACAATGAGCAGTTCTTC
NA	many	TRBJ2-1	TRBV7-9	CATTSPRASYNEQFF	TGTGCCACCACCTCCCCCAGGGCATCCTACAATGAGCAGTTCTTC
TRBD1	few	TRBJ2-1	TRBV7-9	CASSGTGGRYNEQFF	TGTGCCAGCAGCGGGACAGGAGGGAGGTACAATGAGCAGTTCTTC
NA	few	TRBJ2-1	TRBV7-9	CASSLGSPEQFF	TGTGCCAGCAGCTTAGGGTCTCCCGAGCAGTTCTTC
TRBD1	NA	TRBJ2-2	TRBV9	CASSGWDRALTGELFF	TGTGCCAGCAGCGGGTGGGACAGGGCTCTCACCGGGGAGCTGTTTTTT
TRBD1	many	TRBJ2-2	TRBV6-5	CASIIDRGPTGELFF	TGTGCCAGCATTATCGACAGGGGGCCGACCGGGGAGCTGTTTTTT
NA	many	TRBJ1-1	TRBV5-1	CASSLAGGLSEAFF	TGCGCCAGCAGCTTGGCCGGGGGACTATCTGAAGCTTTCTTT
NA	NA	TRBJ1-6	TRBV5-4	CASSLSGQGWSSYNSPLHF	TGTGCCAGCAGCTTGTCGGGTCAGGGCTGGAGCTCCTATAATTCACCCCTCCACTTT
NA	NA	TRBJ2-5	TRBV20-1	CSADAPGRGETQYF	TGCAGTGCAGACGCTCCCGGGCGGGGAGAGACCCAGTACTTC
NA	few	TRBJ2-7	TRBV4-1	CASSRGTTGTYEQYF	TGCGCCAGCAGCCGCGGGACCACTGGTACCTACGAGCAGTACTTC
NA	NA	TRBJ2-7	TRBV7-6	CASSLVAEEAYEQYF	TGTGCCAGCAGCTTAGTGGCAGAGGAAGCCTACGAGCAGTACTTC
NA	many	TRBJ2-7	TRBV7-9	CASTDGYEQYF	TGTGCCAGCACCGACGGCTACGAGCAGTACTTC
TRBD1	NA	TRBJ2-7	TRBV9	CASSITGQTYEQYF	TGTGCCAGCAGCATCACGGGACAGACCTACGAGCAGTACTTC
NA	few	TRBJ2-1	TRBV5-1	CASSLQQGSNEQFF	TGCGCCAGCAGCCTCCAACAGGGCTCCAATGAGCAGTTCTTC
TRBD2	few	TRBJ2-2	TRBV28	CATAGYANTGELFF	TGTGCTACAGCGGGGTACGCGAACACCGGGGAGCTGTTTTTT
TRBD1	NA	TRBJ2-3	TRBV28	CASSLPGTGVTDTQYF	TGTGCCAGCAGTCTACCCGGGACAGGGGTCACAGATACGCAGTATTTT